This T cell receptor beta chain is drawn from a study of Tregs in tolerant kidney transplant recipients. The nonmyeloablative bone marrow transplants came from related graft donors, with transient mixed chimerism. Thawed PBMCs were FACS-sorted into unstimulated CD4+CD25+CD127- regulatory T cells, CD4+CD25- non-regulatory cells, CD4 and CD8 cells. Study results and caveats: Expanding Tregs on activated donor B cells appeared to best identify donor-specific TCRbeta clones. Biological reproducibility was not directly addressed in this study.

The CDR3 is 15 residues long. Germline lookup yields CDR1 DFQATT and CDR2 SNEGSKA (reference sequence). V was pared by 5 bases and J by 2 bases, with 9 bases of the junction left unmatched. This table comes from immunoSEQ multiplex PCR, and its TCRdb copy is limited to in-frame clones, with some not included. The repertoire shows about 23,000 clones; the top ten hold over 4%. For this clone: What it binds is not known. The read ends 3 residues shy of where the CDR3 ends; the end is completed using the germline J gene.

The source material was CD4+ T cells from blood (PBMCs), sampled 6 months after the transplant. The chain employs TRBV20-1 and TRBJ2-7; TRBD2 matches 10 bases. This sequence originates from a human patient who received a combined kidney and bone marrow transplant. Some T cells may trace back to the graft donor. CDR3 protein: CSAQFGTSVTYEQYF. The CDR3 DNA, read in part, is TGCAGTGCTCAATTCGGGACTAGCGTAACCTACGAG.